The clone carrying this T cell receptor (beta chain) was observed a few times. Amplification used 60 Vbeta primers and 13 Jbeta primers. TCRdb's copy holds only in-frame clones and misses some; the assay was immunoSEQ multiplex PCR. The sample lists 60,000 to 65,000 clones, more than 70% occurring once. This sample is drawn from a study of cytomegalovirus exposure and HLA in healthy donors. The CDR3 has 13 residues. The germline V gene has CDR1 SNHLY and CDR2 FYNNEI. V was clipped by 4 bases and J by 6 bases, with 13 bases between them. This rearrangement joins TRBV2 to TRBJ2-7, with a tentative D call TRBD2 (6 bases). This receptor was obtained from a man in his fifties or sixties in good health and CMV-seropositive. The sample consisted of PBMCs. The CDR3 region has the DNA TGTGCCAGCAGTGCGCAGGGAGGCGGCGAGCAGTACTTC. The encoded protein is CASSAQGGGEQYF.